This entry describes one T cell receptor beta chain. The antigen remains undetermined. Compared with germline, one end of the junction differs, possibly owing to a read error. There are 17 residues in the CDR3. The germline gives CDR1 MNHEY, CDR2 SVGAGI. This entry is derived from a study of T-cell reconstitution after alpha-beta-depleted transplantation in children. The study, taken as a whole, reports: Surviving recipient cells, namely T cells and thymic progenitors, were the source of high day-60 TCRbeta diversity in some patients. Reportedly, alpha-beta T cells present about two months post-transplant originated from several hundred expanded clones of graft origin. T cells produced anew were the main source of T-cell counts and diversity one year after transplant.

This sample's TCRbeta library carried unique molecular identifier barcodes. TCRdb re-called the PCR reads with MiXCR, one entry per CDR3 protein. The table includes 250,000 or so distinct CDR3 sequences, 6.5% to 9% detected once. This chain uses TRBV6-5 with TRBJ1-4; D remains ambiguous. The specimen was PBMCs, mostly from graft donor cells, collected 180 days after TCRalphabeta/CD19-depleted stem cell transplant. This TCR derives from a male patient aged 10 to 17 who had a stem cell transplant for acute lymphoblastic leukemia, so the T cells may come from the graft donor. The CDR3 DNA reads TGTGCCAGCAGTTACTCGAGATCCGTTGCAACAAATGAAAAACTGTTTTTT. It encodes CASSYSRSVATNEKLFF.